This TCR beta chain was captured in a study of blood T cell repertoires in COVID-19 (dated by TCRdb to about 2020). Notes on the research overall: Samples covering the acute and convalescent phases of COVID-19 were provided by collaborators in the United States, Italy and Spain. The prospective study material was composed of cDNA or gDNA derived from T cells, B-cell-depleted T cells, or PBMCs. Subjects who had been exposed to COVID-19, were actively infected with it, or had recovered from it provided the deeply sampled blood TCRbeta repertoires that made up the dataset. A freely available public database, intended as a resource for researchers studying the immune response to SARS-CoV-2, is where the repertoires were released. The samples were drawn from two sources: the first 160 participants of the ongoing ImmuneRACE study, and 1,254 subjects contributed by 6 global collaborators. A de-identified subject ID, COVID-19 status, age in years and sex were almost always included in the sample metadata. Where available, HLA class I and class II types were obtained from metadata supplied by the sample provider rather than from assay-based typing.

About this clone itself: The antigen it binds to is not known. Per-base qualities were not stored, and no clone one base away is much larger.

Participants in the prospective study were enrolled through a virtual design, were aged roughly 18 to 100 years, and lived in 24 United States geographic areas. In the prospective study, cohorts were assigned on the basis of participant-reported clinical history obtained from a screening survey and a study questionnaire. ImmuneRACE Cohort 3 recovered participants were defined by two consecutive negative NP/OP PCR tests, healthcare professional clearance, or symptom resolution. Each participant in the prospective study had whole blood, serum and a nasopharyngeal or oropharyngeal swab collected by mobile phlebotomists. Participants in the prospective study had the option to provide additional blood draws and questionnaires over a roughly 2-month period. Before DNA extraction, blood samples from the prospective study were shipped at room temperature or frozen. TCRbeta CDR3 regions were amplified from genomic DNA using the immunoSEQ Assay, a bias-controlled multiplex PCR. Turning to the authors' computational methods: Nucleated cell counts per sample were estimated from amplification of reference gene primers within the assay. Sequence reads were collapsed and filtered to measure the absolute abundance of every unique TCRbeta CDR3 rearrangement. For each sample, productive Simpson clonality was calculated as the square root of Simpson's diversity index across productive rearrangements. Not all clones reach the TCRdb copy of this immuneACCESS table, which keeps in-frame sequences only. Checked studies attribute under half of the gap to unresolved V genes and leave the rest unexplained. V, J and clone size reflect that table, while D and trimming were determined from the DNA. Counted in this sample were about 170,000 clones; 84% of them appeared once. Roughly 15% of the sample comes from the top ten.

Looking up the germline V gene yields CDR1 SNHLY and CDR2 FYNNEI. The CDR3, from cysteine to phenylalanine, totals 13 residues. The sequence is cut down to CDR3 DNA, 39 bases in frame from base 1. V is reduced by 8 bases and J by 5 bases, leaving a spacing of 16 bases between them. Overall study outcomes, separate from this receptor: The amount of clinical and demographic metadata varied by source and participant and was provided uncurated.

Sequenced sample: PBMCs or T cells enriched from blood (not recorded which). This receptor was taken from a man aged 50 to 60 who had recovered from COVID-19. This receptor chain uses TRBV2 and TRBJ2-7, with a tentative D gene TRBD1 over 6 matching bases. Read as DNA, the sequence is TGTGCCAGCGACATTGACAGGTCTGACGAGCAGTACTTC. The resulting protein is CASDIDRSDEQYF.